The clone carrying this TCR beta chain was seen ten or more times. Antigen: not known. This entry comes from a study of glioma-infiltrating T cells. CDR1 MNHEY and CDR2 SVGEGT come from the germline V gene. CDR3 size: 16 residues. Unmatched junction bases numbered 10, after V lost 6 bases and J lost 5 bases. Findings of the study overall: Gliomas, especially low-grade, showed above-expected tissue-blood divergence; non-neoplastic patients showed below. Very few CDR3 sequences were shared between tissue and blood.

Amplification of TCR alpha and beta CDR3 regions from RNA used iRepertoire nested multiplex PCR. Input was roughly 100-450 ng of tissue mRNA or PBMC total RNA. TCRdb independently ran MiXCR on the multiplex PCR reads; one entry per CDR3 protein. The sample has about 190,000 distinct CDR3 sequences, over 25% seen once. Sequenced: glioma tissue, nonneoplastic brain tissue, or PBMCs (not recorded which). V and J are TRBV6-2 or TRBV6-3 and TRBJ2-1; 10 positions match TRBD2. This TCR derives from a human donor with low-grade glioma or glioblastoma, undergoing nonglioma brain surgery, or in good health (not recorded which). The CDR3 DNA reads TGTGCCAGCAGGGGGATTAGCGGGAGGACGAACAATGAGCAGTTCTTC. Translation gives CASRGISGRTNNEQFF.